This T cell receptor beta chain was recovered during a study of T-cell reconstitution after alpha-beta-depleted transplantation in children. The CDR3 is made up of 15 amino acids. With 5 bases removed from V and 1 base from J, the gap between germline ends came to 15 bases. Germline CDR1 and CDR2: MDHEN and SYDVKM. Comments on this clonotype: What it recognizes is unknown.

Preparing the TCRbeta library involved the use of unique molecular identifiers. Each CDR3 protein gets one entry after TCRdb re-called the PCR reads with MiXCR. In the table there are about 980,000 distinct CDR3 sequences, around 30% of which are singletons. Study outcomes and limitations: It was reported that alpha-beta T cells came from several hundred expanded graft clones (about two months after transplant). One year post-transplant, T-cell counts and diversity were largely derived from T cells produced anew. It was surviving recipient T cells and thymic progenitors that gave some patients high TCRbeta diversity at day 60.

The starting material was PBMCs, mostly from graft donor cells, obtained 360 days after TCRalphabeta/CD19-depleted stem cell transplant. The clonotype originates from a boy under two years old who had a stem cell transplant for SCID, so the T cells may come from the graft donor. This sequence joins TRBV28 and TRBJ2-7, with D possibly being TRBD2 (6 bases). CDR3 bases: TGTGCCAGCAGTCCCGACCGGGAGCTGTCCTACGAGCAGTACTTC. It specifies CASSPDRELSYEQYF. Together with reference TRBV28 and TRBJ2-7, the CDR3 gives the full variable domain: DVKVTQSSRYLVKRTGEKVFLECVQDMDHENMFWYRQDPGLGLRLIYFSYDVKMKEKGDIPEGYSVSREKKERFSLILESASTNQTSMYLCASSPDRELSYEQYFGPGTRLTVT.